The clone carrying this T cell receptor (beta chain) was observed a few times. The method was immunoSEQ multiplex PCR; TCRdb's version includes in-frame clones alone and lacks a portion of them. Found here are some 78,000 clones, 90% of them singletons; the top ten hold around 0.98%. These data belong to a study of blood T cell repertoires in COVID-19. Turning to the study itself: COVID-19 samples, acute and convalescent, were from the United States, Italy and Spain.

This CDR3 is built from 15 residues. The germline V gene has CDR1 LNHNV and CDR2 YYDKDF (reference sequence). The ends were cut back, 5 bases at V and 1 base at J, with 12 bases in the middle. Sequenced: peripheral blood. J is TRBJ1-5 and V is TRBV15; D unresolved. This sequence was found in a woman in her forties or fifties in a cohort sampled during active COVID-19. The CDR3 protein is CATSAVGGSNQPQHF. The CDR3 DNA is TGTGCCACCAGCGCGGTTGGCGGGAGCAATCAGCCCCAGCATTTT.